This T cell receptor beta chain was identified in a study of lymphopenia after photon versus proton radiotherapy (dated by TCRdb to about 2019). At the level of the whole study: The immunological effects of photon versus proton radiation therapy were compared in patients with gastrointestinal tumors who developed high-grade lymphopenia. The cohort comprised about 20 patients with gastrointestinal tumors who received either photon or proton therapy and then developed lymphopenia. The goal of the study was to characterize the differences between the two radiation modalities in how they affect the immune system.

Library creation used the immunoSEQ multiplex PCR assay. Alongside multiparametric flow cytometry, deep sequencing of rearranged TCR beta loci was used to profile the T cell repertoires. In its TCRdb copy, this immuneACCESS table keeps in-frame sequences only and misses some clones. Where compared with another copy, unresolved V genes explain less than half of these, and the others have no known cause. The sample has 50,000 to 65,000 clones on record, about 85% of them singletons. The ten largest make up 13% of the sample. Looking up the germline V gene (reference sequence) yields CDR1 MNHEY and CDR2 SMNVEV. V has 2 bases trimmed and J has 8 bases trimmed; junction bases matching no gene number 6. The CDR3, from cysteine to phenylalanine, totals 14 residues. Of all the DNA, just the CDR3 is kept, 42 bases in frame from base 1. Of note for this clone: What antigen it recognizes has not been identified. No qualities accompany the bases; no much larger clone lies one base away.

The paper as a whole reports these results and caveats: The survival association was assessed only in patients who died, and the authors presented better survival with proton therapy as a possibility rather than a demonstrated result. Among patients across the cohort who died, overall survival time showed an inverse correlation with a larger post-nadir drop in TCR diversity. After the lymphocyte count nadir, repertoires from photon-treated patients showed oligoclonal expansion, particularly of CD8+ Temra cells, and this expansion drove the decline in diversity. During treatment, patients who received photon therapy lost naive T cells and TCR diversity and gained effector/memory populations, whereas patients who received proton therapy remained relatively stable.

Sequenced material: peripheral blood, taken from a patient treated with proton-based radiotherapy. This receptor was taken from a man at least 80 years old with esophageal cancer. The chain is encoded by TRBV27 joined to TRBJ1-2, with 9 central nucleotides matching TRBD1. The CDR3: CASSLLGQGRGYTF. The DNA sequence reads TGTGCCAGCAGTTTACTGGGACAGGGTCGAGGCTACACCTTC.